This is a list of T cell receptor beta chains from one sample in a study of blood T cell repertoires in COVID-19. Sequencing was performed with immunoSEQ multiplex PCR; in TCRdb, only in-frame clones are kept and a portion is missing. In the table there are around 83,000 clones, around 90% of which are singletons. Sequencing input: peripheral blood. Receptors were obtained from a man older than 75 with active or convalescent COVID-19. The CDR3 runs from the conserved cysteine through the conserved F or W. The D gene is left open where the match is weak. The size of a clone is reported for some rows only, either as once, few or many, or as a class for expanded clones.

J: TRBJ1-2; V: TRBV6-6; D: TRBD1; size: .; CDR3: CASRPGTANYGYTF; DNA: TGTGCCAGCAGGCCTGGGACAGCTAACTATGGCTACACCTTC
J: TRBJ1-1; V: TRBV9; D: TRBD1; size: .; CDR3: CASSGGQGVWDTEAFF; DNA: TGTGCCAGCAGCGGCGGACAGGGGGTATGGGACACTGAAGCTTTCTTT
J: TRBJ1-6; V: TRBV5-4; D: TRBD1; size: .; CDR3: CASSFPGQRPPLHF; DNA: TGTGCCAGCAGCTTCCCGGGACAGAGGCCACCCCTCCACTTT
J: TRBJ2-2; V: TRBV7-9; D: .; size: .; CDR3: CASRGLNTGELFF; DNA: TGTGCCAGCAGGGGCTTGAACACCGGGGAGCTGTTTTTT
J: TRBJ1-4; V: TRBV4-1; D: .; size: few; CDR3: CASSQSQGRGVGEKLFF; DNA: TGCGCCAGCAGCCAATCGCAGGGGAGGGGGGTAGGTGAAAAACTGTTTTTT
J: TRBJ1-2; V: TRBV30; D: TRBD1; size: .; CDR3: CAWSSGGYGYTF; DNA: TGTGCCTGGAGTTCAGGGGGCTATGGCTACACCTTC
J: TRBJ1-1; V: TRBV6-1; D: .; size: few; CDR3: CASSDRPGSEAFF; DNA: TGTGCCAGCAGTGACAGACCGGGGTCTGAAGCTTTCTTT
J: TRBJ1-3; V: TRBV14; D: .; size: .; CDR3: CASSQDSQSGNTIYF; DNA: TGTGCCAGCAGCCAAGATAGCCAATCTGGAAACACCATATATTTT
J: TRBJ1-2; V: TRBV5-1; D: .; size: .; CDR3: CASSTTGHNTDGYTF; DNA: TGCGCCAGCAGCACCACAGGGCACAATACGGATGGCTACACCTTC
J: TRBJ1-1; V: TRBV6-6; D: TRBD1; size: .; CDR3: CASRTGSLGFTEAFF; DNA: TGTGCCAGCAGGACAGGGTCGTTGGGATTTACTGAAGCTTTCTTT
J: TRBJ2-3; V: TRBV5-1; D: .; size: once; CDR3: CASSLVGDTEVDTQYF; DNA: TGCGCCAGCAGCTTGGTGGGGGACACCGAGGTAGATACGCAGTATTTT
J: TRBJ1-4; V: TRBV5-1; D: .; size: once; CDR3: CASSWTSGTTNEKLFF; DNA: TGCGCCAGCAGCTGGACGTCGGGGACAACTAATGAAAAACTGTTTTTT
J: TRBJ1-3; V: TRBV30; D: .; size: .; CDR3: CAWSRDTFSGNTIYF; DNA: TGTGCCTGGAGCCGGGACACCTTCTCTGGAAACACCATATATTTT
J: TRBJ2-1; V: TRBV2; D: TRBD2; size: .; CDR3: CASSEARGIGEQFF; DNA: TGTGCCAGCAGTGAAGCGCGGGGGATAGGTGAGCAGTTCTTC
J: TRBJ2-1; V: TRBV30; D: TRBD2; size: .; CDR3: CAWSATSGRGRSEQFF; DNA: TGTGCCTGGAGCGCAACTAGCGGGAGGGGACGCAGTGAGCAGTTCTTC
J: TRBJ1-2; V: TRBV25-1; D: TRBD1; size: .; CDR3: CASRDRGSYGYTF; DNA: TGTGCCAGCAGGGACAGGGGTTCCTATGGCTACACCTTC
J: TRBJ1-3; V: TRBV5-6; D: .; size: once; CDR3: CASSLAGLSSGNTIYF; DNA: TGTGCCAGCAGCTTGGCAGGGTTAAGCTCTGGAAACACCATATATTTT
J: TRBJ1-1; V: TRBV5-4; D: .; size: .; CDR3: CASSLPGLKNTEAFF; DNA: TGTGCCAGCAGCTTACCGGGACTAAAGAACACTGAAGCTTTCTTT
J: TRBJ1-5; V: TRBV28; D: TRBD1; size: .; CDR3: CASSFGTGMVGDQPQHF; DNA: TGTGCCAGCAGTTTTGGGACAGGGATGGTTGGGGATCAGCCCCAGCATTTT
J: TRBJ1-4; V: TRBV4-2; D: TRBD1; size: .; CDR3: CASSQDGGTGSEKLFF; DNA: TGTGCCAGCAGCCAAGATGGAGGGACAGGCAGTGAAAAACTGTTTTTT
J: TRBJ1-1; V: TRBV2; D: .; size: once; CDR3: CASTPQTVNTEAFF; DNA: TGTGCCAGCACCCCACAGACAGTTAACACTGAAGCTTTCTTT
J: TRBJ2-1; V: TRBV9; D: .; size: .; CDR3: CASSVGSFDEQFF; DNA: TGTGCCAGCAGCGTAGGTAGCTTCGATGAGCAGTTCTTC
J: TRBJ2-3; V: TRBV6-1; D: TRBD1; size: .; CDR3: CASSEARTGKITDTQYF; DNA: TGTGCCAGCAGTGAAGCAAGGACAGGGAAAATCACAGATACGCAGTATTTT
J: TRBJ1-2; V: TRBV6-5; D: .; size: .; CDR3: CASSPDRTALRGYTF; DNA: TGTGCCAGCAGTCCAGATAGGACTGCTTTGCGAGGCTACACCTTC
J: TRBJ2-3; V: TRBV6-1; D: .; size: .; CDR3: CASSEQIATDTQYF; DNA: TGTGCCAGCAGTGAACAGATCGCCACAGATACGCAGTATTTT
J: TRBJ2-3; V: TRBV18; D: TRBD1; size: once; CDR3: CASSPDRGFKDTQYF; DNA: TGTGCCAGCTCACCTGACAGGGGCTTCAAGGATACGCAGTATTTT
J: TRBJ2-1; V: TRBV6-6; D: TRBD2; size: once; CDR3: CASSSPTSGSPSEQFF; DNA: TGTGCCAGCAGTTCCCCGACTAGCGGGAGCCCCTCCGAGCAGTTCTTC
J: TRBJ2-2; V: TRBV11-1; D: TRBD2; size: .; CDR3: CASSLGTTNTGELFF; DNA: TGTGCCAGCAGCCTCGGGACTACGAACACCGGGGAGCTGTTTTTT
J: TRBJ2-2; V: TRBV7-8; D: .; size: .; CDR3: CASSSRVTGELFF; DNA: TGTGCCAGCAGCTCCAGGGTAACCGGGGAGCTGTTTTTT
J: TRBJ2-1; V: TRBV29-1; D: .; size: .; CDR3: CSVEAQENNEQFF; DNA: TGCAGCGTTGAAGCACAGGAGAACAATGAGCAGTTCTTC
J: TRBJ1-1; V: TRBV25-1; D: .; size: .; CDR3: CASSLDRRTEAFF; DNA: TGTGCCAGCAGCCTAGACAGGCGCACTGAAGCTTTCTTT
J: TRBJ2-5; V: TRBV18; D: .; size: .; CDR3: CASSPAGIEETQYF; DNA: TGTGCCAGCTCACCTGCGGGGATCGAAGAGACCCAGTACTTC
J: TRBJ1-5; V: TRBV24-1; D: .; size: .; CDR3: CATSDRTGGNQPQHF; DNA: TGTGCCACCAGTGATCGAACCGGGGGCAATCAGCCCCAGCATTTT
J: TRBJ2-1; V: TRBV5-4; D: .; size: .; CDR3: CASIPAPGSRYNEQFF; DNA: TGTGCCAGCATTCCGGCCCCCGGGTCCCGATACAATGAGCAGTTCTTC
J: TRBJ2-5; V: TRBV19; D: TRBD1; size: .; CDR3: CASSLTGLVETQYF; DNA: TGTGCCAGTAGTTTGACAGGGCTTGTAGAGACCCAGTACTTC
J: TRBJ2-1; V: TRBV6-2/TRBV6-3; D: .; size: .; CDR3: CASSSGFPGSEQFF; DNA: TGTGCCAGCAGCTCGGGATTCCCGGGTAGTGAGCAGTTCTTC
J: TRBJ2-5; V: TRBV5-5; D: .; size: .; CDR3: CASSLDRRLSGETQYF; DNA: TGTGCCAGCAGCTTGGATCGGCGGCTTTCAGGGGAGACCCAGTACTTC
J: TRBJ1-1; V: TRBV6-5; D: .; size: .; CDR3: CASRNRGSTQAFF; DNA: TGTGCCAGCAGGAATAGGGGCAGCACTCAAGCTTTCTTT
J: TRBJ1-4; V: TRBV7-9; D: TRBD1; size: .; CDR3: CASSPRAGDSNEKLFF; DNA: TGTGCCAGCAGCCCAAGAGCCGGGGACAGTAATGAAAAACTGTTTTTT
J: TRBJ2-1; V: TRBV27; D: TRBD1; size: .; CDR3: CASSTRRGQVTNEQFF; DNA: TGTGCCAGCAGCACCCGGAGGGGACAGGTTACCAATGAGCAGTTCTTC
J: TRBJ1-1; V: TRBV5-1; D: .; size: .; CDR3: CASRNPEQGFTEAFF; DNA: TGCGCCAGCAGAAACCCGGAACAGGGTTTCACTGAAGCTTTCTTT